Below are 19 T cell receptor beta chains sequenced from a single sample in a study of T cells in Graves' hyperthyroidism and ophthalmopathy (dated by TCRdb to the late 2010s). Library preparation employed multiplex PCR. Sequencing was performed on an Illumina HiSeq 2000. Amplification of TCR beta CDR3 regions was carried out from RNA transcripts. A first-round RT-PCR of the TCR CDR3 used the HTBI primer set with the Qiagen OneStep RT-PCR kit. The raw public data were reprocessed by TCRdb itself: fastp quality trimming at Q25, MiXCR clonotype calling, in-frame beta chains only. Entries are consolidated by CDR3 protein sequence, retaining the most common genes and DNA. Recorded for this sample are around 580,000 distinct CDR3 sequences; around 45% of them occurred a single time. 7.5% to 8.5% of the sample lies in the top ten. Material for sequencing was peripheral blood or thyroid tissue (not recorded which). These receptors were collected from a woman aged 18-35 years with Graves' hyperthyroidism.

Comment on this clonotype: A much more abundant neighbour one base away suggests this may be a read error. This chain uses TRBV2 with TRBJ2-7; D not certain. In germline, CDR1 is SNHLY, CDR2 FYNNEI. The CDR3 covers 14 residues. For the CDR3, the DNA is TGTGCCAGCAGTGATGAACTCCTCTCCTACGAGCAGTGCTTC. Its translation is CASSDELLSYEQCF.

The genes are TRBV15 and TRBJ1-2; D remains ambiguous. Germline CDR1 reads LNHNV; CDR2 reads YYDKDF (reference sequence). The CDR3 spans 14 residues. V lost 0 bases and J lost 7, with 12 bases in between. CDR3 amino acids: CATSRETSAAGYTF. The CDR3, as DNA: TGTGCCACCAGCAGAGAGACGTCGGCGGCTGGCTACACCTTC.

The chain recombines TRBV18 with TRBJ2-2, with TRBD2 matching 10 bases. V trimming: 6 bases; J trimming: 8 bases; junction bases outside the gene matches: 9. Germline CDR1 is KGHSH and CDR2 is LQKENI. This CDR3 contains 15 residues. CDR3 in amino acids: CASSPPSGSRGELFF. Written as DNA, the CDR3 is TGTGCCAGCTCCCCCCCTAGCGGGAGCCGGGGGGAGCTGTTTTTT.

This clonotype has ten or more counts. The gene calls are TRBV19 and TRBJ1-4; D possibly corresponds to TRBD1 (5 bases). The CDR3 length is 13 residues. V lost 9 bases, J lost 6 bases, and 14 bases lay in between. The germline V gene has CDR1 LNHDA and CDR2 SQIVND (reference sequence). CDR3 in amino acids: CASRRVGDEKLFF. CDR3 sequence (DNA): TGTGCCAGCCGCAGGGTCGGCGATGAAAAACTGTTTTTT.

The chain has TRBV6-5 and TRBJ2-7; 10 nucleotides match TRBD1. This CDR3 is 16 amino acids long. The germline CDR1 and CDR2 sequences are MNHEY and SVGAGI. The V segment lost 5 bases and the J segment 0 bases; nucleotides outside the gene matches: 7. CDR3 nucleotide sequence: TGTGCCAGCAGTCCTAGACAGGGGGCAGGCTCCTACGAGCAGTACTTC. Translated, it gives CASSPRQGAGSYEQYF.

The rearrangement links TRBV29-1 to TRBJ2-5; tentatively, D is TRBD2 (5 bases). CDR1 is SQVTM, CDR2 ANQGSEA, per germline. Trimming left V 8 bases short and J 2 bases short, with 12 bases between. This CDR3 region has 12 residues. The CDR3 here is CSLGLQQETQYF. CDR3 sequence (DNA): TGCAGCTTAGGACTTCAACAAGAGACCCAGTACTTC. Combining the CDR3 with reference TRBV29-1 and TRBJ2-5 gives the whole variable domain SAVISQKPSRDICQRGTSLTIQCQVDSQVTMMFWYRQQPGQSLTLIATANQGSEATYESGFVIDKFPISRPNLTFSTLTVSNMSPEDSSIYLCSLGLQQETQYFGPGTRLLVL.

This chain links TRBV7-2 with TRBJ2-5; D might be TRBD2 (5 bases). The DNA end lines up better with TRBJ2-1; the J call may be wrong. Germline V gene sequence: CDR1 SGHTA, CDR2 FQGNSA. This CDR3 region has 13 residues. CDR3 loop: CASSAEVHNEQFF. In DNA form, the CDR3 reads TGTGCCAGCAGTGCGGAGGTCCACAATGAGCAGTTCTTC.

Regarding this clonotype: Since no conserved phenylalanine or tryptophan closes the CDR3, a read error is the likely cause. The gene calls are TRBV7-9 and TRBJ2-5, with TRBD1 matching 8 bases. CDR1 and CDR2 (germline): SEHNR, FQNEAQ (reference sequence). There are 15 residues in the CDR3. The ends lost 5 bases at V and 9 bases at J; junction bases unmatched: 14. CDR3 loop: CASSRGQGRDQPQYY. The CDR3, as DNA: TGTGCCAGCAGCCGAGGACAGGGAAGGGATCAGCCCCAGTACTAC.

This clonotype has just a few counts. V and J are TRBV10-3 and TRBJ2-1; 7 nucleotides agree with TRBD2. CDR3 length equals 15 residues. Trimming removed 7 bases from V and 3 bases from J; junction bases left unmatched: 9. The V gene's germline CDR1 is ENHRY and CDR2 SYGVKD. CDR3 sequence (DNA): TGTGCCATCACTCCAAACGGGAGGTTCTACAATGAGCAGTTCTTC. Translating it yields CAITPNGRFYNEQFF.

This clonotype showed up just once. The V and J genes are TRBV7-9 and TRBJ2-7; 7 bases agree with TRBD1. The J call could be wrong; TRBJ2-1 is a better fit for the DNA end. The CDR3 runs to 17 residues. Germline V gene data show CDR1 as SEHNR and CDR2 as FQNEAQ (reference sequence). For the CDR3, the DNA is TGTGCCAGCAGCCCGAAAGGGGGCGAGAAATCCTATCTCGAGCAGTTCTTC. This gives the protein CASSPKGGEKSYLEQFF.

This clonotype was seen only a few times. The rearrangement links TRBV4-1 to TRBJ2-5; D might be TRBD1 or TRBD2, each matching 5 bases. V was shortened by 4 bases and J by 2 bases, with 11 bases between the two germline ends. The CDR3 runs to 14 residues. The germline V gene encodes CDR1 MGHRA and CDR2 YSYEKL. CDR3 residues: CASSPGRRQETQYF. In DNA, the CDR3 is TGCGCCAGCAGCCCGGGACGGAGGCAAGAGACCCAGTACTTC.

Worth noting for this clonotype: At one boundary the junction diverges from the germline segment, which might be a read error. V and J are TRBV29-1 and TRBJ1-1, with a weak D call TRBD1 (5 bases). Germline V gene data show CDR1 as SQVTM and CDR2 as ANQGSEA. This CDR3 has 13 residues. CDR3 region: CSVKDSGGTEAFF. CDR3 in DNA: TGCAGCGTTAAAGACAGTGGTGGAACTGAAGCTTTCTTT.

This clonotype showed up just once. This chain joins TRBV20-1 and TRBJ2-7, with 9 bases that match TRBD1. The CDR3 is 13 residues long. Losses at the gene ends were 3 bases for V and 6 bases for J; bases not matched to a gene: 6. Germline V lookup: CDR1 DFQATT, CDR2 SNEGSKA (reference sequence). CDR3 nucleotides: TGCAGTGCTAGGTCCGGACAGGGGTTCGAGCAGTACTTC. Its protein is CSARSGQGFEQYF.

This clonotype was seen many times. The rearrangement uses TRBV6-5 and TRBJ2-7, with 14 bases that match TRBD2. The ends lost 7 bases at V and 2 bases at J; junction bases unmatched: 7. This CDR3 contains 16 residues. Germline V CDR1 and CDR2: MNHEY, SVGAGI. CDR3 sequence: CASTPRLAGGPYEQYF. The DNA for the CDR3 is TGTGCCAGCACCCCGCGACTAGCGGGAGGGCCCTACGAGCAGTACTTC.

The V gene is TRBV7-9, the J gene TRBJ2-7; unclear D gene. This CDR3 comprises 13 residues. Looked up from germline, CDR1 is SEHNR and CDR2 is FQNEAQ (reference sequence). Trimming took off 3 bases at V and 7 bases at J, with 13 bases between the two ends. The CDR3 reads CASSFGNYNEQYF. The CDR3 DNA sequence: TGTGCCAGCAGCTTTGGGAACTACAATGAGCAGTACTTC. Drawing the rest from reference TRBV7-9 and TRBJ2-7, the complete variable domain is DTGVSQNPRHKITKRGQNVTFRCDPISEHNRLYWYRQTLGQGPEFLTYFQNEAQLEKSRLLSDRFSAERPKGSFSTLEIQRTEQGDSAMYLCASSFGNYNEQYFGPGTRLTVT.

This sequence joins TRBV29-1 and TRBJ2-7, with TRBD1 matching over 7 bases. The V gene end was trimmed by 8 bases and the J gene end by 4 bases; junction bases not matched to a gene: 8. Germline values: CDR1 SQVTM, CDR2 ANQGSEA. The CDR3 loop spans 12 amino acids. The CDR3 is CSQRQGAYEQYF. The CDR3 nucleotides read TGCAGCCAAAGACAGGGAGCGTACGAGCAGTACTTC.

CDR3 amino acids: CATSRGGGANVLTF. DNA for the CDR3: TGTGCCACCAGCAGAGGGGGAGGGGCCAACGTCCTGACTTTC. The rearrangement joins TRBV15 to TRBJ2-6, with D uncertain. V was pared by 1 base and J by 4 bases, with 5 bases between. Germline V lookup: CDR1 LNHNV, CDR2 YYDKDF (reference sequence). This CDR3 has 14 residues.

About this clonotype: In this CDR3 the conserved last residue, phenylalanine or tryptophan, is missing, so a read error is likely. The limits of the CDR3 on the DNA are not certain, so only TCRdb's listed CDR3 is given. The CDR3 sequence: CSVSIRES. The V call is TRBV20-1, the J call TRBJ1-4. From its first to its last residue, the CDR3 has 8 amino acids. Germline V CDR1 and CDR2: DFQATT, SNEGSKA (reference sequence).

CDR3 sequence (DNA): TGTGCCAGCAGCCTCAAGGGACACTCTGGAAACACCTTC. Encoded protein: CASSLKGHSGNTF. The V call is TRBV7-8, the J call TRBJ1-2; D perhaps matches TRBD1 (6 bases). Germline CDR1 SGHVS, CDR2 FQNEAQ. V shed 5 bases and J shed 12 bases, with 19 bases lying between them. The CDR3 is 13 residues long.